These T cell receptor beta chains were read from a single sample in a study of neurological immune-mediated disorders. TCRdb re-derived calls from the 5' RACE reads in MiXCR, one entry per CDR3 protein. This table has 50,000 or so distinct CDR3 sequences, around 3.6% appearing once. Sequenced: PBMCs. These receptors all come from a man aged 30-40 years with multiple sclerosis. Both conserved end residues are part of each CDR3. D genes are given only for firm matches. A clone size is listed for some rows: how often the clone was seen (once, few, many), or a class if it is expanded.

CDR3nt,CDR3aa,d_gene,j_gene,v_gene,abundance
TGCGCCAGCAGTCCTATAGCGGGGGGGATATACGAGCAGTTCTTC,CASSPIAGGIYEQFF,TRBD2,TRBJ2-1,TRBV5-1,many
TGTGCCAGCAGTACTGAGGGCTCCTACAATGAGCAGTTCTTC,CASSTEGSYNEQFF,NA,TRBJ2-1,TRBV4-2,many
TGTGCCAGCAGCTTGGGGACTAGCGGGCACTTGGAGGGAGAGACCCAGTACTTC,CASSLGTSGHLEGETQYF,TRBD2,TRBJ2-5,TRBV11-2,many
TGTGCCAGCAGTTTAGGACCCCGCGGCTACGAGCAGTACTTC,CASSLGPRGYEQYF,NA,TRBJ2-7,TRBV12-3/TRBV12-4,many
TGCGCCAGCAGCTTGCAGGGGGATGGGGCCAACGTCCTGACTTTC,CASSLQGDGANVLTF,TRBD1,TRBJ2-6,TRBV5-1,many
TGTGCCACCAGCAGAGATTCTGGGGGATCCTACAATGAGCAGTTCTTC,CATSRDSGGSYNEQFF,NA,TRBJ2-1,TRBV15,many
TGTGCCAGCAGCTTAGTCCAGGGGCGTCCCTATGGCTACACCTTC,CASSLVQGRPYGYTF,NA,TRBJ1-2,TRBV7-2,many
TGCAGTGCTACAGGGCTTTACACAGATACGCAGTATTTT,CSATGLYTDTQYF,NA,TRBJ2-3,TRBV20-1,NA
TGTGCCAGCAGTTACATGGACGGTTCCTACGAGCAGTACTTC,CASSYMDGSYEQYF,NA,TRBJ2-7,TRBV6-2/TRBV6-3,many
TGTGCTAGCAGCTTGGAGGGGGCCGGGGAGCTGTTTTTT,CASSLEGAGELFF,NA,TRBJ2-2,TRBV7-7,many
TGTGCCACCAGCAGAGATCTCGGTGCTAGCGGGGTGCCAGATACGCAGTATTTT,CATSRDLGASGVPDTQYF,TRBD2,TRBJ2-3,TRBV15,many
TGCAGTGTCCGGACTGAAAACTATGGCTACACCTTC,CSVRTENYGYTF,NA,TRBJ1-2,TRBV20-1,many
TGTGCCAGCAGCTTGGTGGTTTCCGGGGAGCTGTTTTTT,CASSLVVSGELFF,NA,TRBJ2-2,TRBV5-6,many
TGCAGTGCGGGGGCGGGGGCCCCCTCCTACGAGCAGTACTTC,CSAGAGAPSYEQYF,NA,TRBJ2-7,TRBV20-1,many
TGCGCCAGCAGCTTGTTTTCAGGAACCACTGAAGCTTTCTTT,CASSLFSGTTEAFF,NA,TRBJ1-1,TRBV5-1,many
TGTGCCAGCAGTGCTCCGGGACAGGGTTACTATGGCTACACCTTC,CASSAPGQGYYGYTF,TRBD1,TRBJ1-2,TRBV27,many
TGCGCCAGCAGCTTGGGGGGTCCCCAGGCCGCTTTCTTT,CASSLGGPQAAFF,NA,TRBJ1-1,TRBV5-1,many
TGTGCCTGGAGTGGTGTAGGGTCGGGGGAGCAGTTCTTC,CAWSGVGSGEQFF,NA,TRBJ2-1,TRBV30,many
TGTGCCAGCAGCTTAAGTTTTGGGGGTTTGAACACTGAAGCTTTCTTT,CASSLSFGGLNTEAFF,NA,TRBJ1-1,TRBV7-8,many
TGTGCCACCGGACTAGCAGCCCTGGCTGGCCAAGAGCAGTACTTC,CATGLAALAGQEQYF,TRBD2,TRBJ2-7,TRBV10-3,many
TGTGCCAGCAGCTTGCAACAGGGATCAAGCACAGATACGCAGTATTTT,CASSLQQGSSTDTQYF,NA,TRBJ2-3,TRBV5-5,many
TGCGGTGCTAGTCCCCTCGCAGGTTCTAGCAATCAGCCCCAGAATTTT,CGASPLAGSSNQPQNF,NA,TRBJ1-5,TRBV20-1,NA
TGTGCCAGCAGCTTACTTTCCAGCCCAAACACCGGGGAGCTGTTTTTT,CASSLLSSPNTGELFF,NA,TRBJ2-2,TRBV7-3,many
TGTGCCAGCAGCCACGCGACAGGGGGTGATGAGCAGTTCTTC,CASSHATGGDEQFF,TRBD1,TRBJ2-1,TRBV3-1,NA
TGTGCCAGCAGTGCCGGGGTCCTTAATTCACCCCTCAACTTT,CASSAGVLNSPLNF,NA,TRBJ1-6,TRBV25-1,NA
TGTGCCAGCAGTTACGGGGGTGAAAAACTGTTTTTT,CASSYGGEKLFF,NA,TRBJ1-4,TRBV6-5,many
TGCGCCAGCAGCTTGGGGGGTTCCATGAACACTGAAGCTTTCTTT,CASSLGGSMNTEAFF,NA,TRBJ1-1,TRBV5-1,many
TGCAGTGCCTCGCCAGGGATCAATGAAAAACTGTTTTTT,CSASPGINEKLFF,NA,TRBJ1-4,TRBV20-1,many
TGTGCCAGCAGCGCGGAGCCTCATGGGGGCTATGGCTACACCTTC,CASSAEPHGGYGYTF,NA,TRBJ1-2,TRBV7-8,many
TGCAGCGGGGGGACATCCGGAGAGCAGTACTTC,CSGGTSGEQYF,NA,TRBJ2-7,TRBV29-1,few
TGTGCCAGCATTAACGGGGACGAGCAGTACTTC,CASINGDEQYF,NA,TRBJ2-7,TRBV6-6,NA
TGCGCCAGCAAAAGACAGGGCCAAGCCGAGGCTGAAGCTTTCTTT,CASKRQGQAEAEAFF,TRBD1,TRBJ1-1,TRBV5-1,many
TGTGCCAGCAGCAATCGTACAGGTCCCAGCACTGAAGCTTTCTTT,CASSNRTGPSTEAFF,NA,TRBJ1-1,TRBV7-6,many
TGCAGTGCTAGCATACGGGGTCAGCCCCAGAATTTT,CSASIRGQPQNF,NA,TRBJ1-5,TRBV20-1,many
TGCAGTGCCTCGCTGACAGGGGGGGAGTGGGAGCAGTACTTC,CSASLTGGEWEQYF,TRBD1,TRBJ2-7,TRBV20-1,NA
TGTGCCAGCAGCTCAGGGGGGGTGAACACCGGGGAGCTGTTTTTT,CASSSGGVNTGELFF,NA,TRBJ2-2,TRBV21-1,many
TGTGCCAGCGGAGGGACAGGGGGAATGAACACTGAAGCTTTCTTT,CASGGTGGMNTEAFF,TRBD1,TRBJ1-1,TRBV3-1,many
TGCAGTGGGAGTAAGGTCGCGGGGGGCTACAATGAGCAGTTCTTC,CSGSKVAGGYNEQFF,TRBD2,TRBJ2-1,TRBV20-1,few
TGCAGTGCTAGTACACCGGGACAGGGGTTTCATGGCTACACCTTC,CSASTPGQGFHGYTF,TRBD1,TRBJ1-2,TRBV20-1,many
TGCGCCAGCAGCTTATCAGGACAGGGGGCATTTGATGAGCAGTTCTTC,CASSLSGQGAFDEQFF,TRBD1,TRBJ2-1,TRBV5-1,many
TGTGCCAGCAGTGTTTTGAGTGGTGCTGGCTACACCTTC,CASSVLSGAGYTF,NA,TRBJ1-2,TRBV2,many
TGCGCCAGCAGCTTGGGACTAGGTCCCAATGAGCAGTTCTTC,CASSLGLGPNEQFF,NA,TRBJ2-1,TRBV5-1,many
TGCAGCGTTGTCGACAGTGGGGCCTACGAGCAGTACTTC,CSVVDSGAYEQYF,NA,TRBJ2-7,TRBV29-1,many
TGTGCCAGCAGCGAAATGACAGGGGGTGGAGAGACCCAGTACTTC,CASSEMTGGGETQYF,TRBD1,TRBJ2-5,TRBV12-3/TRBV12-4,many
TGTGCCAGCAGTTACGGGACAGGGGTGAATGAAAAACTGTTTTTT,CASSYGTGVNEKLFF,TRBD1,TRBJ1-4,TRBV6-5,many
TGTGCCAGCAGTTTGACAGGGATTGGAGCAGATACGCAGTATTTT,CASSLTGIGADTQYF,TRBD1,TRBJ2-3,TRBV12-3/TRBV12-4,many
TGTGCCAGCGCTGAGGGGCTAGCGGGGGGACGGGGACAAGAGACCCAGTACTTC,CASAEGLAGGRGQETQYF,TRBD2,TRBJ2-5,TRBV9,many
TGCGCCAGCAGCCTACAGGGGGGTCTTGCAGATACGCAGTATTTT,CASSLQGGLADTQYF,TRBD1,TRBJ2-3,TRBV5-1,NA
TGTGCCAGCAGCCGGGCCCTTGTCGGGGAAATTCAGTACTTC,CASSRALVGEIQYF,NA,TRBJ2-4,TRBV6-6,few
TGCAGTGCTAGGAGTCGGCAAGAGTATGGCTACACCTTC,CSARSRQEYGYTF,NA,TRBJ1-2,TRBV20-1,many
TGCAGTGCTAGCATTGTGTCTCAAGAGACCCAGTACTTC,CSASIVSQETQYF,NA,TRBJ2-5,TRBV20-1,many
TGTGCCAGCAGCATATGGGACCGCTTGGCAGATACGCAGTATTTT,CASSIWDRLADTQYF,NA,TRBJ2-3,TRBV7-9,many
TGCAGTGTGAGCGGGATGGCGAGCGAGCAGTACTTC,CSVSGMASEQYF,TRBD2,TRBJ2-7,TRBV20-1,many